This T cell receptor (beta chain) was recorded in a study of CD8+ T cells in alopecia areata. Study-wide results and caveats: Among the 100 top clones, expanded CD8+ clones, like scalp clonality, were significantly decreased by tofacitinib. Mice showed clearer TCR sharing than patients did, a gap that was possibly HLA-related.

Indicated treatment: oral pan-JAK inhibitor, 5-10 mg twice daily. Sampling of alopecia areata patients yielded lesional scalp punch biopsies as well as peripheral blood. Regarding this clone: What it recognizes is unknown.

In each case, RNA was isolated and then reverse transcribed into cDNA as the sequencing template. Some clones are missing from TCRdb's copy, which holds only in-frame ones; the method was immunoSEQ multiplex PCR. The table records hundreds of thousands of clones, 66% of them present only once. This clonotype was obtained from a human donor with alopecia areata. The material was CD4+ T cells sorted from blood, obtained between weeks 43 and 45, from a patient treated with tofacitinib.

CDR3 nucleotides: TGTGCCAGCAGTTATAGGAGTACGGGCTACACCTTC. It translates to CASSYRSTGYTF. The genes are TRBV6-6 and TRBJ1-2; the D is unclear. CDR3 length equals 12 residues. V was cut by 3 bases and J by 8 bases, with 10 bases left in between. The V gene's germline CDR1 is MNHNY and CDR2 SVGAGI (reference sequence).